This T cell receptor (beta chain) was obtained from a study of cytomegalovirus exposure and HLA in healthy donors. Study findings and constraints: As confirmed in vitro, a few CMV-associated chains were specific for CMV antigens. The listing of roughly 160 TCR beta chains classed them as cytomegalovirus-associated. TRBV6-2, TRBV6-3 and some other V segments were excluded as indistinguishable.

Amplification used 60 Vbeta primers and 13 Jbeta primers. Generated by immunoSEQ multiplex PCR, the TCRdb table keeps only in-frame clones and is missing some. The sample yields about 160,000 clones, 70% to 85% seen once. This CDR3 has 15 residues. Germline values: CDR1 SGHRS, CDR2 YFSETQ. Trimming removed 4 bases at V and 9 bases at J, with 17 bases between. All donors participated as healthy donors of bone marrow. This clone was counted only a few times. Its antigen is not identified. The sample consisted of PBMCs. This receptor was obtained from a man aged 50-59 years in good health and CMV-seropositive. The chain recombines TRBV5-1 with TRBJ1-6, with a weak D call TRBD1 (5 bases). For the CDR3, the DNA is TGCGCCAGCAGCCAGCGTTTAGGGGCAGGTTCACCCCTCCACTTT. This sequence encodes CASSQRLGAGSPLHF.